The 6 T cell receptor beta chains below were found in one sample sequenced in a study of T cells after somatic rescue of genetic block. Generated by immunoSEQ multiplex PCR, the TCRdb table keeps only in-frame clones and is missing some. The table shows 68,000 or so clones, with 85% to 95% occurring only once. Sequenced: peripheral blood mononuclear cells (PBMCs). The origin of the receptors is a man aged 35-49 years.

The rearrangement links TRBV19 to TRBJ2-7, with D tentatively TRBD2 (7 bases). CDR3 size: 13 residues. V gave up 9 bases and J gave up 5 bases, with 17 bases separating them. From germline, CDR1 is LNHDA and CDR2 SQIVND (reference sequence). The CDR3 DNA reads TGTGCCAGCAAGAGGGGGGGAGGGAACGAGCAGTACTTC. Its protein product is CASKRGGGNEQYF.

The chain carries TRBV9 and TRBJ2-3; D gene uncertain. Germline CDR1 is SGDLS and CDR2 is YYNGEE. The CDR3 spans 12 residues. With 0 bases removed from V and 4 bases from J, the gap between germline ends came to 3 bases. CDR3 sequence: CASSVGADTQYF. As DNA, the CDR3 is TGTGCCAGCAGCGTAGGGGCAGATACGCAGTATTTT. Variable domain in full (rest from reference TRBV9 and TRBJ2-3): DSGVTQTPKHLITATGQRVTLRCSPRSGDLSVYWYQQSLDQGLQFLIQYYNGEERAKGNILERFSAQQFPDLHSELNLSSLELGDSALYFCASSVGADTQYFGPGTRLTVL.

The chain carries TRBV4-1 and TRBJ2-7, with TRBD2 matching over 8 bases. Per the germline V gene, CDR1 is MGHRA and CDR2 is YSYEKL. V gave up 1 base and J gave up 9 bases; unmatched junction bases: 2. The CDR3 has 12 amino acids. CDR3 nucleotides: TGCGCCAGCAGCCAAGGACTAGCGCGGCAGTACTTC. This translates into CASSQGLARQYF.

This chain links TRBV7-9 with TRBJ2-2, with TRBD2 matching 10 bases. With 6 bases clipped from V and 2 bases from J, the junction kept 12 bases outside the gene matches. Germline V gene lookup returns CDR1 SEHNR and CDR2 FQNEAQ (reference sequence). CDR3 size: 18 residues. The CDR3 DNA is TGTGCCAGCAGTCGCGGCCGGCAGCGGGAGGGCAACACCGGGGAGCTGTTTTTT. Its translation is CASSRGRQREGNTGELFF.

The CDR3 DNA reads TGTGCCAGCAGCCGGGACCAGGGGGCAGATACGCAGTATTTT. It encodes CASSRDQGADTQYF. The chain uses TRBV6-6 and TRBJ2-3, with TRBD1 matching 7 bases. Germline CDR1 reads MNHNY; CDR2 reads SVGAGI (reference sequence). The CDR3 has 14 residues. V lost 6 bases, J lost 4 bases, and 7 bases stayed unmatched.

The chain joins TRBV11-3 to TRBJ2-7; perhaps TRBD1 as D (5 bases). CDR3 size: 13 residues. Germline V gene sequence: CDR1 SGHNT, CDR2 YENEEA. Deletions cut 5 bases from V and 2 bases from J, with 10 bases between. For the CDR3, the DNA is TGTGCCAGCAGCACAACAGGCACCTACGAGCAGTACTTC. Translating gives CASSTTGTYEQYF.